A selection of T cell receptor beta chains follows, all from one sample in a study of response to subunit inactivated influenza vaccine. TCRdb reprocessed the RT-PCR reads via MiXCR and lists one record per CDR3 protein. The table shows hundreds of thousands of distinct CDR3 sequences, with 25% occurring only once. The source material was CD4+ T cells sorted from PBMCs, sampled roughly 5 days after vaccination. The source of these receptors is a man aged 45-60 years who received an inactivated influenza vaccine. Both conserved end residues are part of each CDR3. The D gene is left open where the match is weak. Only part of the rows carry a size: once, few, many, or a class if the clone is expanded.

TRBV28	TRBJ2-1	.	.	CASSGRNEQFF	TGTGCCAGCAGTGGGCGAAATGAGCAGTTCTTC
TRBV10-3	TRBJ2-7	.	.	CAISSGTRKFF	TGTGCCATCAGTTCCGGGACCCGAAAATTCTTC
TRBV9	TRBJ2-2	.	.	CASSVALSNTGELFF	TGTGCCAGCAGCGTAGCGTTAAGTAACACCGGGGAGCTGTTTTTT
TRBV4-1	TRBJ2-1	.	many	CASSQLGTKSYNEQFF	TGCGCCAGCAGCCAACTGGGAACGAAATCCTACAATGAGCAGTTCTTC
TRBV27	TRBJ1-1	.	once	CASSPTGRGNTEAFF	TGTGCCAGCAGTCCTACGGGCAGGGGGAACACTGAAGCTTTCTTT
TRBV7-9	TRBJ2-1	TRBD2	few	CASSPHLREGPNEQFF	TGTGCCAGCAGCCCCCATCTGCGGGAGGGCCCTAATGAGCAGTTCTTC
TRBV4-3	TRBJ1-1	.	few	CASSQVTQGTEAFF	TGCGCCAGCAGCCAAGTCACTCAGGGTACTGAAGCTTTCTTT
TRBV5-1	TRBJ2-1	.	few	CASSLEGNYNEQFF	TGCGCCAGCAGCTTGGAGGGGAACTACAATGAGCAGTTCTTC
TRBV12-3/TRBV12-4	TRBJ1-5	.	few	CASSLTEGPQHF	TGTGCCAGCAGTTTAACTGAAGGGCCCCAGCATTTT
TRBV6-1	TRBJ2-2	TRBD2	few	CASRVSGMNTGELFF	TGTGCCAGCCGGGTGAGCGGGATGAACACCGGGGAGCTGTTTTTT
TRBV4-1	TRBJ2-6	TRBD1	.	CASSQLNRGPGANVLTF	TGCGCCAGCAGCCAACTTAACAGGGGGCCTGGGGCCAACGTCCTGACTTTC
TRBV20-1	TRBJ2-2	.	.	CSARAGSHTGELFF	TGCAGTGCTAGAGCTGGCAGTCACACCGGGGAGCTGTTTTTT
TRBV9	TRBJ2-7	.	few	CASSVAVLSYEQYF	TGTGCCAGCAGCGTAGCGGTACTTTCCTACGAGCAGTACTTC
TRBV15	TRBJ2-7	.	few	CATSTPMGMQYF	TGTGCCACCAGCACCCCCATGGGGATGCAGTACTTC
TRBV12-3/TRBV12-4	TRBJ1-2	.	few	CASSYSGHNYGYTF	TGTGCCAGCAGTTATTCGGGACACAACTATGGCTACACCTTC
TRBV5-1	TRBJ2-7	.	few	CASSFTSPGALEQYF	TGCGCCAGCAGCTTTACAAGCCCTGGGGCGCTTGAGCAGTACTTC
TRBV7-8	TRBJ2-1	TRBD2	.	CASGGLAKLRDEQFF	TGTGCCAGCGGGGGACTAGCGAAACTTAGGGATGAGCAGTTCTTC
TRBV10-2	TRBJ2-5	TRBD2	.	CASSESDLILRQRGTQETQYF	TGCGCCAGCAGTGAGTCCGATTTGATTCTCCGACAGCGGGGGACTCAAGAGACCCAGTACTTC
TRBV4-3	TRBJ2-1	.	few	CASSPTASRYSYNEQFF	TGCGCCAGCAGCCCAACTGCCAGCCGTTACTCCTACAATGAGCAGTTCTTC
TRBV20-1	TRBJ2-5	.	.	CSGGGGGKETQYF	TGCAGTGGGGGTGGCGGGGGCAAAGAGACCCAGTACTTC
TRBV30	TRBJ2-1	.	few	CAWRRGPYDEQFF	TGTGCCTGGAGAAGGGGACCGTACGATGAGCAGTTCTTC
TRBV5-1	TRBJ1-5	.	few	CASSLTGSINQPQHF	TGCGCCAGCAGCTTGACAGGCAGTATCAATCAGCCCCAGCATTTT
TRBV7-8	TRBJ1-6	.	.	CASSLDRQNSPLHF	TGTGCCAGCAGCTTAGACAGACAGAATTCACCCCTCCACTTT
TRBV29-1	TRBJ2-1	.	.	CSVEKDSYNEQFF	TGCAGCGTTGAGAAGGACAGCTACAATGAGCAGTTCTTC
TRBV21-1	TRBJ2-7	.	.	CASSNPGPPLYEQYF	TGTGCCAGCAGCAATCCCGGGCCGCCCCTCTACGAGCAGTACTTC
TRBV23-1	TRBJ2-7	.	.	CASSQGGGIADSYEQYF	TGCGCCAGCAGTCAGGGAGGGGGTATAGCGGACTCCTACGAGCAGTACTTC
TRBV4-3	TRBJ2-1	.	few	CASSQGLEYEQFF	TGCGCCAGCAGCCAAGGGCTAGAGTATGAGCAGTTCTTC
TRBV5-1	TRBJ1-6	TRBD1	.	CASSLGQGPLNSPLHF	TGCGCCAGCAGCCTGGGACAGGGGCCCTTAAATTCACCCCTCCACTTT
TRBV7-2	TRBJ2-7	TRBD1	.	CASSLQGTGAYEQYF	TGTGCCAGCAGCTTACAGGGAACAGGGGCCTACGAGCAGTACTTC
TRBV5-1	TRBJ2-1	.	few	CASSLSRNSYNEQFF	TGCGCCAGCAGCCTTTCGCGGAACTCCTACAATGAGCAGTTCTTC
TRBV5-1	TRBJ2-3	TRBD2	.	CASMRGLASADTQYF	TGCGCCAGCATGCGGGGACTAGCAAGCGCAGATACGCAGTATTTT
TRBV20-1	TRBJ2-4	.	.	CSAAGAGYIQYF	TGCAGTGCTGCCGGGGCCGGGTACATTCAGTACTTC
TRBV20-1	TRBJ2-7	.	few	CSARVRQDEQYF	TGCAGTGCTAGAGTCCGACAGGACGAGCAGTACTTC
TRBV12-3/TRBV12-4	TRBJ2-3	.	few	CASSFRGAHEDTQYF	TGTGCCAGCAGTTTTCGGGGGGCGCATGAAGATACGCAGTATTTT
TRBV2	TRBJ2-5	.	once	CASSLNREGTQYF	TGTGCCAGCAGTCTTAACAGGGAGGGGACCCAGTACTTC
TRBV7-2	TRBJ1-2	.	.	CASSLMSYHGYTF	TGTGCCAGCAGCTTAATGTCCTACCATGGCTACACCTTC
TRBV11-2	TRBJ2-5	.	.	CASSGSLYPHF	TGTGCCAGCAGCGGGTCATTATATCCCCACTTC
TRBV7-2	TRBJ2-3	.	few	CASSLVSRVWSDTQYF	TGTGCCAGCAGCTTGGTATCGCGGGTTTGGTCAGATACGCAGTATTTT
TRBV20-1	TRBJ2-2	.	.	CSARKGFAGSGGELFF	TGCAGTGCTAGAAAGGGGTTTGCGGGATCTGGCGGGGAGCTGTTTTTT
TRBV15	TRBJ2-3	TRBD1	.	CATRTGAGASTDTQYF	TGTGCCACCAGAACAGGGGCAGGGGCTAGCACAGATACGCAGTATTTT
TRBV12-3/TRBV12-4	TRBJ2-4	TRBD1	.	CASSEQGAKNIQYF	TGTGCCAGCAGCGAACAGGGGGCCAAAAACATTCAGTACTTC
TRBV5-1	TRBJ2-3	.	many	CASRPVGGTDTQYF	TGCGCCAGCAGGCCGGTAGGAGGCACAGATACGCAGTATTTT